Shown below are 12 T cell receptor beta chains from a single sample sequenced in a study of cytomegalovirus exposure and HLA in healthy donors. PCR was performed using 60 Vbeta and 13 Jbeta primers. The method was immunoSEQ multiplex PCR; TCRdb's version includes in-frame clones alone and lacks a portion of them. Of some 180,000 clones listed, 70% to 85% are singletons. Sequenced sample: PBMCs. The receptors here all came from a man between 18 and 35 years old in good health and CMV-seronegative.

V is TRBV9 and J is TRBJ2-5; D might be TRBD2 (5 bases). Germline V gene data show CDR1 as SGDLS and CDR2 as YYNGEE. The CDR3 length is 14 residues. The V gene lost 3 bases and the J gene lost 5 bases, with 14 bases spanning the gap. The CDR3 DNA reads as TGTGCCAGCAGCGCGTGGGAGAGGGCGGAGACCCAGTACTTC. The encoded protein is CASSAWERAETQYF. The entire variable domain, with the rest obtained from reference TRBV9 and TRBJ2-5, is as follows: DSGVTQTPKHLITATGQRVTLRCSPRSGDLSVYWYQQSLDQGLQFLIQYYNGEERAKGNILERFSAQQFPDLHSELNLSSLELGDSALYFCASSAWERAETQYFGPGTRLLVL.

The rearrangement links TRBV15 to TRBJ2-5, with 7 bases that match TRBD1. The end of the DNA is better explained by TRBJ2-7, so the J call may be wrong. Germline-derived CDR1 and CDR2 are LNHNV and YYDKDF (reference sequence). CDR3 length: 13 amino acids. CDR3: CATSLDRSYEQYF. For the CDR3, the DNA is TGTGCCACCAGTTTGGACAGGAGCTACGAGCAGTACTTC.

Remarks on this clone: At the DNA level, this CDR3 is encoded by other sequences in the same sample as well. V is TRBV15 and J is TRBJ2-5; a possible D gene is TRBD1 (6 bases). Germline-derived CDR1 and CDR2 are LNHNV and YYDKDF (reference sequence). V was pared by 3 bases and J by 4 bases, with 15 bases between. The CDR3 covers 15 residues. The DNA for the CDR3 is TGTGCCACCAGCAGGGGGGCAGGGCGGCGAGAGACCCAGTACTTC. Encoded protein: CATSRGAGRRETQYF.

V gene TRBV6-1 combines with J gene TRBJ2-3; 7 bases match TRBD2. Trimming took 0 bases from V and 0 from J; bases not matched to a gene: 6. This CDR3 spans 17 amino acids. The germline gives CDR1 MNHNS, CDR2 SASEGT. CDR3 DNA: TGTGCCAGCAGTGAAGCTAAGACTAGCCTGAGCACAGATACGCAGTATTTT. This codes for CASSEAKTSLSTDTQYF.

V and J are TRBV6-5 and TRBJ1-2; 8 nucleotides match TRBD1. With 4 bases clipped from V and 4 bases from J, the junction kept 11 bases outside the gene matches. This CDR3 has 16 amino acids. Germline CDR1 is MNHEY and CDR2 is SVGAGI. The DNA of the CDR3 is TGTGCCAGCAGTTCATTTCCCGGGACAGGCCTCTATGGCTACACCTTC. Its protein product is CASSSFPGTGLYGYTF.

The CDR3 sequence: CASSPFGTGGTGYTF. The CDR3 DNA sequence: TGTGCCAGCAGTCCTTTTGGGACAGGGGGTACGGGCTACACCTTC. This chain connects TRBV27 to TRBJ1-2; 11 bases are a match to TRBD1. The V and J ends lost 5 bases and 8 bases, in that order; junction bases with no gene match: 10. The germline V gene encodes CDR1 MNHEY and CDR2 SMNVEV (reference sequence). The CDR3 extends over 15 amino acids.

The chain couples TRBV7-3 to TRBJ2-1; 13 positions agree with TRBD2. The CDR3 covers 19 residues. The J segment lost 1 base and the V segment lost 4 bases, leaving 10 bases of the junction unmatched. CDR1 and CDR2 from the germline V gene are SGHTA and FQGTGA. The CDR3 DNA is TGTGCCAGCAGCTCCGGGGGACTAGCGGGACATAGTTCCTACAATGAGCAGTTCTTC. Amino acid sequence: CASSSGGLAGHSSYNEQFF.

The chain uses TRBV30 and TRBJ1-3; D is unresolved. The V and J ends lost 1 base and 0 bases respectively, with 13 bases between them. Per the germline V gene, CDR1 is GTSNPN and CDR2 is SVGIG (reference sequence). This CDR3 is built from 16 residues. This CDR3 reads CAWSGRRARSGNTIYF. The CDR3 nucleotides read TGTGCCTGGAGTGGAAGGAGGGCCCGCTCTGGAAACACCATATATTTT.

This clone has only a few counts. CDR3: CASSLGGRGGSYEQYF. CDR3 DNA sequence: TGTGCCAGCAGCTTAGGAGGCAGGGGTGGCTCGTACGAGCAGTACTTC. The genes are TRBV7-2 and TRBJ2-7, with D possibly matching TRBD1 (6 bases). From germline, CDR1 is SGHTA and CDR2 FQGNSA. Trimming took off 1 base at V and 4 bases at J, with 17 bases between the two ends. The CDR3 covers 16 residues.

The chain employs TRBV12-5 and TRBJ2-7; the match to TRBD2 covers 9 bases. The CDR3 runs to 15 residues. The V segment lost 3 bases and the J segment 3 bases; nucleotides outside the gene matches: 6. Looked up from germline, CDR1 is LGHNT and CDR2 is FRNRAP. CDR3 nucleotides: TGTGCTAGTGGTTTACGGACTAGCGCGGACTACGAGCAGTACTTC. Its protein product is CASGLRTSADYEQYF.

This clone has a single count. This rearrangement joins TRBV29-1 to TRBJ2-5; tentative D call: TRBD2 (6 bases). The V and J ends lost 6 bases and 1 base respectively, with 9 bases between them. The CDR3 is made up of 12 amino acids. Germline V gene lookup returns CDR1 SQVTM and CDR2 ANQGSEA. The CDR3 DNA is TGCAGCGTCGGGACTCCCCAAGAGACCCAGTACTTC. Protein sequence: CSVGTPQETQYF. The full variable domain, rest sourced from reference TRBV29-1 and TRBJ2-5, is SAVISQKPSRDICQRGTSLTIQCQVDSQVTMMFWYRQQPGQSLTLIATANQGSEATYESGFVIDKFPISRPNLTFSTLTVSNMSPEDSSIYLCSVGTPQETQYFGPGTRLLVL.

The V and J genes are TRBV5-8 and TRBJ1-2; tentative D call: TRBD1 (5 bases). The V and J ends lost 1 base and 4 bases respectively, with 8 bases between them. Germline V gene lookup returns CDR1 SGHTS and CDR2 YDEGEE. This CDR3 has 13 residues. The CDR3 DNA sequence: TGTGCCAGCAGCTTGCGGCAGGGCTATGGCTACACCTTC. This codes for CASSLRQGYGYTF. The variable domain in full, completed from reference TRBV5-8 and TRBJ1-2, reads EAGVTQSPTHLIKTRGQQATLRCSPISGHTSVYWYQQALGLGLQFLLWYDEGEERNRGNFPPRFSGRQFPNYSSELNVNALELEDSALYLCASSLRQGYGYTFGSGTRLTVV.